This TCR beta chain was found in a study of metastatic and nonmetastatic thyroid tumors. The overall study: Across peripheral blood and tumor or nodule tissue samples taken from malignant and benign thyroid patients, the repertoires were compared with one another. The study, taken as a whole, reports: Reports indicated that malignant thyroid tumors showed significantly higher TCR beta diversity than benign nodules did, in blood and tumor.

Germline V gene lookup returns CDR1 MDHEN and CDR2 SYDVKM. The CDR3 has 20 residues. J gave up 1 base and V 10 bases, and 24 bases lay outside the gene matches. Study processing details: Using the CDR3 differences seen across clinicopathological groups, the authors built a distant-metastasis classifier for papillary thyroid cancer, which was meant to discriminate distant-metastatic patients. TCRdb re-called clones from the PCR reads using MiXCR. In this record, the V and J calls reflect TCRdb's handling and not the investigators' own analysis. Counted here are 45,000 to 60,000 clones, 17% occurring once; the ten biggest clones make up under 3%. Patients underwent thyroid surgery, and none had received any treatment before it. This clone was seen only once. Its specificity is unknown.

The chain is built from TRBV28 and TRBJ2-3; TRBD2 matches at 9 bases. The receptor was isolated from a female donor with papillary thyroid cancer or a benign thyroid nodule (not recorded which). Some clones in this sample may be carry-over from other donors' samples. Sample: blood. The CDR3: CAIDITTTGLAGGGTDTQYF. CDR3 sequence (DNA): TGTGCCATCGATATCACAACCACGGGACTAGCAGGAGGAGGCACAGATACGCAGTATTTT.